These 10 T cell receptor beta chains originate from one sample sequenced in a study of T-cell reconstitution after alpha-beta-depleted transplantation in children (dated by TCRdb to between 2015 and 2016). According to the study, the label for this sample's treatment or condition signals: allogeneic hematopoietic cell transplantation with graft depleted of TCRalphabeta T cells and CD19 B cells. Libraries were constructed by PCR. Sequencing instrument: Illumina HiSeq 2500. To normalize quantification of the TCRbeta repertoire, the TCR libraries were built with molecular barcoding that relied on unique molecular identifiers. TCRdb passed the public sequencing reads through fastp at Q25 and MiXCR, retaining productive beta sequences. CDR3 protein duplicates are merged, each entry listing the most common genes and DNA. Across this sample there are almost 500,000 distinct CDR3 sequences, with approximately 10% seen only once. About 2% of the sample goes to the ten largest clones.

Source: PBMCs, taken before TCRalphabeta/CD19-depleted stem cell transplant. The receptors originated from a child under 10 years old with inherited bone marrow failure, due to receive a stem cell transplant.

This clonotype was recorded a few times. V usage is TRBV6-1 and J usage is TRBJ2-1; 11 nucleotides align to TRBD2. The CDR3 has 15 amino acids. V lost 5 bases to trimming and J lost 8 bases; unmatched junction nucleotides: 8. Germline-derived CDR1 and CDR2 are MNHNS and SASEGT. The CDR3 sequence is CASSQLAGARHEQFF. CDR3 DNA sequence: TGTGCCAGCAGTCAACTAGCGGGAGCTCGCCATGAGCAGTTCTTC.

On this clonotype itself: Being one base from a much bigger clone, this may be a read error. The rearrangement uses TRBV27 and TRBJ1-1; weak D call: TRBD1 (5 bases). Germline values: CDR1 MNHEY, CDR2 SMNVEV (reference sequence). This CDR3 region has 14 residues. The CDR3 protein is CASSSSGKNTAAFF. The CDR3 DNA reads as TGTGCCAGCAGTTCCTCAGGGAAGAACACTGCAGCTTTCTTT.

This clonotype was detected only a few times. The chain uses TRBV7-6 and TRBJ1-4, with TRBD1 as a possible D gene (5 bases). This CDR3 is 17 amino acids long. The ends were cut back, 1 base at V and 5 bases at J, with 17 bases in the middle. Germline V gene lookup returns CDR1 SGHVS and CDR2 FNYEAQ. This chain's CDR3 is CASSLGLAGPGNEKLFF. In nucleotides, the CDR3 is TGTGCCAGCAGCTTAGGGCTGGCGGGGCCAGGGAATGAAAAACTGTTTTTT.

This clonotype was counted at least ten times. CDR3 in amino acids: CASSLGALYEQYF. CDR3 in DNA: TGCGCCAGCAGCTTGGGGGCCCTCTACGAGCAGTACTTC. V is TRBV5-1 and J is TRBJ2-7, with no clear D. Per germline, CDR1 SGHRS and CDR2 YFSETQ. CDR3 size: 13 residues. V dropped 0 bases and J dropped 3 bases, with 7 bases sitting between them.

This clonotype was seen repeatedly, ten times or more. The chain combines TRBV5-1 with TRBJ1-1; TRBD1 matches 8 bases. This CDR3 comprises 14 residues. The germline V gene has CDR1 SGHRS and CDR2 YFSETQ. V shed 0 bases, J shed 6 bases, and the junction held 4 bases outside the gene matches. The DNA of the CDR3 is TGCGCCAGCAGCTTGGCGGGGACAGGCGCTGAAGCTTTCTTT. This translates into CASSLAGTGAEAFF.

This clonotype was counted a few times. J is TRBJ2-1 and V is TRBV6-1; 10 nucleotides match TRBD2. The germline gives CDR1 MNHNS, CDR2 SASEGT. The CDR3 has 17 residues. V lost 6 bases to trimming and J lost 6 bases; unmatched junction nucleotides: 14. The CDR3: CASRDPTLAGGANEQFF. The DNA for the CDR3 is TGTGCCAGCAGAGACCCTACGTTAGCGGGAGGTGCCAATGAGCAGTTCTTC.

This clonotype showed up just a few times. This chain joins TRBV10-3 and TRBJ2-1, with TRBD2 matching 11 bases. The CDR3 loop spans 18 amino acids. The J segment lost 0 bases and the V segment lost 6 bases, leaving 10 bases of the junction unmatched. Germline lookup yields CDR1 ENHRY and CDR2 SYGVKD. In nucleotides, the CDR3 is TGTGCCATCAGCGCGGGACTAGCGGCCTCGCACTCCTACAATGAGCAGTTCTTC. Its translation: CAISAGLAASHSYNEQFF.

This clonotype came up many times. The V call is TRBV4-1, the J call TRBJ2-1; 13 bases map to TRBD2. The CDR3 covers 12 residues. V shed 3 bases and J 15 bases; nucleotides not matched to a gene: 2. Germline lookup yields CDR1 MGHRA and CDR2 YSYEKL. In nucleotides, the CDR3 is TGCGCCAGCAGCCACACTAGCGGGAGGGTGTTCTTC. This gives the protein CASSHTSGRVFF.

Many counts were recorded for this clonotype. The chain combines TRBV12-3 or TRBV12-4 with TRBJ2-1, with 7 bases aligning to TRBD2. The junction had 4 bases not matched to a gene; V was cut back by 5 bases and J by 6 bases. The CDR3 length is 13 residues. CDR3 protein: CASSPGTTNEQFF. CDR3 sequence (DNA): TGTGCCAGCAGTCCCGGGACTACCAATGAGCAGTTCTTC.

This clonotype has ten or more counts. This chain connects TRBV27 to TRBJ1-5; TRBD1 might be the D (5 bases). Germline lookup yields CDR1 MNHEY and CDR2 SMNVEV (reference sequence). Trimming cost V 2 bases and J 3 bases, with 11 bases left between them. The CDR3 loop spans 15 amino acids. The CDR3 region has the DNA TGTGCCAGCAGTTTAGGACAATCCTACAATCAGCCCCAGCATTTT. Translation: CASSLGQSYNQPQHF.